A single sample gave rise to the 7 T cell receptor beta chains below, sequenced in a study of shared clonotypes between healthy human individuals. Clones were read by immunoSEQ multiplex PCR, and TCRdb kept only the in-frame ones, dropping some. The table lists 2 million to 2.5 million clones, roughly 95% of them singletons. Sequenced material: naive CD4+ T cells sorted from blood. Subset meaning: CD45RA+ positively selected. The origin of the receptors is a man between 18 and 29 years old in good health.

The V and J genes are TRBV30 and TRBJ2-7, with D perhaps given as TRBD1 or TRBD2 (5 bases each). The CDR3 runs 11 residues. Germline V gene data show CDR1 as GTSNPN and CDR2 as SVGIG (reference sequence). The V end lost 3 bases, the J end lost 12 bases, and 15 bases lay between the germline ends. The DNA for the CDR3 is TGTGCCTGGAGCCCGGGGCTTTCTACGTACTTC. It specifies CAWSPGLSTYF.

The CDR3 DNA reads TGCGCCAGCAGTGATTTCCTCGACTATGGCTACACCTTC. It translates to CASSDFLDYGYTF. The rearrangement joins TRBV10-1 to TRBJ1-2; D is unresolved. This CDR3 has 13 residues. V dropped 3 bases and J dropped 3 bases, with 8 bases sitting between them. Germline assignment: CDR1 WNHNN and CDR2 SYGVQD (reference sequence).

Written as DNA, the CDR3 is TGTGCCAGCAGCGTAGGGACAGGGAGTGAAAAACTGTTTTTT. It is translated as CASSVGTGSEKLFF. The genes are TRBV11-2 and TRBJ1-4; 9 nucleotides align to TRBD1. Trimming took 5 bases from V and 7 from J; bases not matched to a gene: 5. Germline CDR1 and CDR2: SGHAT and FQNNGV. This CDR3 spans 14 amino acids.

This clone was observed a few times. Distinct nucleotide sequences in the sample also encode this CDR3. J is TRBJ1-4 and V is TRBV6-1, with TRBD1 as a possible D gene (6 bases). This CDR3 has 13 amino acids. The V gene lost 6 bases and the J gene lost 1 base, with 6 bases spanning the gap. CDR1 MNHNS and CDR2 SASEGT come from the germline V gene. In DNA form, the CDR3 reads TGTGCCAGCAGCAGGGGAACTAATGAAAAACTGTTTTTT. Its translation is CASSRGTNEKLFF.

This chain links TRBV27 with TRBJ1-5; D ambiguous. CDR1 is MNHEY, CDR2 SMNVEV, per germline (reference sequence). The CDR3 has 15 amino acids. Deletions cut 2 bases from V and 3 bases from J, with 11 bases between. CDR3 region: CASSLRAGVNQPQHF. The CDR3 coding sequence is TGTGCCAGCAGTTTAAGGGCAGGCGTCAATCAGCCCCAGCATTTT.

The genes are TRBV18 and TRBJ1-2; 7 bases match TRBD1. The CDR3 totals 15 residues. The V gene's germline CDR1 is KGHSH and CDR2 LQKENI. V lost 2 bases to trimming and J lost 5 bases; unmatched junction nucleotides: 8. The CDR3 reads CASSPSRQGEYGYTF. CDR3 nucleotide sequence: TGTGCCAGCTCACCATCAAGACAGGGAGAGTATGGCTACACCTTC. The variable domain in full, with the rest retrieved from reference TRBV18 and TRBJ1-2, is NAGVMQNPRHLVRRRGQEARLRCSPMKGHSHVYWYRQLPEEGLKFMVYLQKENIIDESGMPKERFSAEFPKEGPSILRIQQVVRGDSAAYFCASSPSRQGEYGYTFGSGTRLTVV.

The genes are TRBV2 and TRBJ2-2; 7 positions match TRBD1. With V trimmed by 1 base and J by 1 base, 0 bases remained unmatched. CDR3 length: 15 amino acids. Germline V gene sequence: CDR1 SNHLY, CDR2 FYNNEI. The CDR3 protein is CASSEGTGNTGELFF. The DNA for the CDR3 is TGTGCCAGCAGTGAAGGGACAGGGAACACCGGGGAGCTGTTTTTT.